This T cell receptor beta chain stems from a study of CD4 T cells in relation to SARS-CoV-2 and coronaviruses. As regards this clone: Its target is unknown.

CD4+ T cells from unexposed donors were obtained before the COVID-19 pandemic (2011-2018). After more than eight days of culture, CD4+ T cells were isolated. As cell numbers allowed, unexposed-donor CD4+ T cells faced SARS-CoV-2 S/N and four cold-coronavirus spikes. Regarding the study as a whole: Pre-pandemic and post-infection samples never came from the same donor.

V was clipped by 2 bases and J by 5 bases, with 6 bases between them. CDR3 length equals 12 residues. The table came from immunoSEQ multiplex PCR; TCRdb's copy has only in-frame clones and leaves some out. This repertoire shows just over 25,000 clones, over 60% found once; its top ten account for roughly a tenth. The chain couples TRBV12-3 or TRBV12-4 to TRBJ2-5; no reliable D call. Sequenced material: CD4+ T cells from PBMCs, cultured in vitro. This sequence originates from a human donor in good health. DNA for the CDR3: TGTGCCAGCAGTTTAAAGGTCGAGACCCAGTACTTC. Protein: CASSLKVETQYF.